The 24 T cell receptor beta chains below come from one sample, sequenced in a study of blood T cell repertoires in COVID-19. The data were produced by immunoSEQ multiplex PCR, yet TCRdb's version contains in-frame clones alone and is incomplete. The profile shows about 110,000 clones, approximately 81% of them singletons. Sequenced input: peripheral blood. These TCRs come from a man aged 40-50 years with acute or convalescent COVID-19.

As regards this clone: Different DNA sequences within this sample yield the same CDR3. V is TRBV2 and J is TRBJ1-2; D remains ambiguous. CDR3 length: 12 residues. V gave up 1 base and J gave up 4 bases, with 4 bases separating them. The germline CDR1 and CDR2 sequences are SNHLY and FYNNEI. The CDR3 loop reads CASSEDSYGYTF. The CDR3 region has the DNA TGTGCCAGCAGTGAAGACAGCTATGGCTACACCTTC.

V is TRBV29-1 and J is TRBJ2-1; 13 bases line up with TRBD2. There are 19 residues in the CDR3. CDR1 is SQVTM, CDR2 ANQGSEA, per germline. V was pared by 5 bases and J by 2 bases, with 15 bases of the junction left unmatched. CDR3 DNA: TGCAGCGTTCCCGCCGGGACTAGCGGGAACTGGGGAGCCTACAATGAGCAGTTCTTC. Translating gives CSVPAGTSGNWGAYNEQFF.

V gene TRBV11-2 combines with J gene TRBJ2-1, with a weak D call TRBD2 (6 bases). Trimming stripped 6 bases from V and 7 bases from J, with 19 bases between. Germline V gene lookup returns CDR1 SGHAT and CDR2 FQNNGV. The CDR3 has 15 residues. CDR3 amino acids: CASRSLGLALNEQFF. The CDR3 coding sequence is TGTGCCAGCAGATCCCTAGGGCTAGCGCTAAATGAGCAGTTCTTC.

This chain joins TRBV30 and TRBJ1-3; D is unclear. CDR1 is GTSNPN, CDR2 SVGIG, per germline (reference sequence). V lost 4 bases and J lost 4, with 11 bases in between. CDR3 size: 13 residues. The chain's CDR3 is CAWNLDFGNTIYF. In DNA, the CDR3 is TGTGCCTGGAACCTTGACTTCGGAAACACCATATATTTT.

The V call is TRBV24-1, the J call TRBJ2-7; D is unclear. The germline V and J ends were trimmed by 3 bases and 5 bases, with 4 bases remaining between them. From germline, CDR1 is KGHDR and CDR2 SFDVKD. The CDR3 covers 11 residues. CDR3 in amino acids: CATSDSNEQYF. Here the CDR3 DNA reads TGTGCCACCAGTGATAGCAACGAGCAGTACTTC.

The V gene is TRBV10-3, the J gene TRBJ1-3; TRBD1 matches at 7 bases. J gave up 4 bases and V 7 bases, and 7 bases lay outside the gene matches. Germline CDR1 is ENHRY and CDR2 is SYGVKD. The CDR3 consists of 14 residues. CDR3 region: CAIKHDRVGNTIYF. Here the CDR3 DNA reads TGTGCCATCAAGCATGACAGGGTAGGAAACACCATATATTTT.

This sequence joins TRBV28 and TRBJ1-3; 8 nucleotides match TRBD1. The V gene's germline CDR1 is MDHEN and CDR2 SYDVKM. The CDR3 length is 15 residues. V lost 10 bases and J lost 0; bases outside the gene matches: 8. The CDR3 reads CATATGGFSGNTIYF. The CDR3 nucleotides are TGTGCCACCGCAACAGGGGGATTCTCTGGAAACACCATATATTTT.

The chain employs TRBV6-5 and TRBJ1-2, with 7 bases identical to TRBD1. Trimming took 2 bases from V and 4 from J; bases not matched to a gene: 7. Germline CDR1 is MNHEY and CDR2 is SVGAGI. The CDR3 runs to 15 residues. The CDR3, as DNA: TGTGCCAGCAGTTACGGTCGGACAGGTCGCTATGGCTACACCTTC. This encodes CASSYGRTGRYGYTF.

The V call is TRBV6-5, the J call TRBJ2-1, with 9 bases identical to TRBD2. Germline V gene data show CDR1 as MNHEY and CDR2 as SVGAGI. The CDR3 runs to 15 residues. The trim removed 7 bases at V and 6 bases at J, leaving 10 bases unmatched. The CDR3 DNA reads TGTGCCAGCACTGGCGGGAGGGCCAATAGCAATGAGCAGTTCTTC. Protein sequence: CASTGGRANSNEQFF.

The chain employs TRBV18 and TRBJ2-1, with 7 bases aligning to TRBD2. After removal of 1 base from V and 6 bases from J, the junction contained 6 bases not matched to a gene. Germline loops: CDR1 KGHSH, CDR2 LQKENI. This CDR3 region has 15 residues. This CDR3 reads CASSPREGAGNEQFF. CDR3 in DNA: TGTGCCAGCTCACCACGGGAGGGAGCGGGCAATGAGCAGTTCTTC.

V is TRBV18 and J is TRBJ2-7, with D possibly TRBD1 on 7 matching bases. Germline lookup yields CDR1 KGHSH and CDR2 LQKENI. The CDR3 is 15 amino acids. Trimming removed 3 bases at V and 2 bases at J, with 14 bases between. CDR3: CASSPRQGGTYEQYF. The DNA for the CDR3 is TGTGCCAGCTCACCGCGACAGGGAGGCACCTACGAGCAGTACTTC.

The chain has TRBV2 and TRBJ1-3; no clear D gene. V was cut by 7 bases and J by 4 bases, with 5 bases left in between. This CDR3 has 11 residues. In germline, CDR1 is SNHLY, CDR2 FYNNEI. The CDR3 sequence is CASMRGNTIYF. For the CDR3, the DNA is TGTGCCAGCATGCGAGGAAACACCATATATTTT.

The chain uses TRBV11-2 and TRBJ2-7; unclear D gene. CDR3 size: 13 residues. The V end was cut by 5 bases, the J end by 4 bases, with 12 bases between. CDR1 SGHAT and CDR2 FQNNGV come from the germline V gene. CDR3 nucleotides: TGTGCCAGCAGCCTGAACAAAGATTACGAGCAGTACTTC. Protein: CASSLNKDYEQYF. Filled out from reference TRBV11-2 and TRBJ2-7, the complete variable domain reads EAGVAQSPRYKIIEKRQSVAFWCNPISGHATLYWYQQILGQGPKLLIQFQNNGVVDDSQLPKDRFSAERLKGVDSTLKIQPAKLEDSAVYLCASSLNKDYEQYFGPGTRLTVT.

The gene calls are TRBV7-6 and TRBJ1-4; TRBD1 matches 8 bases. This CDR3 contains 16 residues. Losses at the gene ends were 4 bases for V and 7 bases for J; bases not matched to a gene: 11. Looked up from germline, CDR1 is SGHVS and CDR2 is FNYEAQ. CDR3 nucleotide sequence: TGTGCCAGCAGCTCAACCTACAGGGGGGGAGGTGAAAAACTGTTTTTT. Translating gives CASSSTYRGGGEKLFF. The full variable domain, with the rest looked up from reference TRBV7-6 and TRBJ1-4, is GAGVSQSPRYKVTKRGQDVALRCDPISGHVSLYWYRQALGQGPEFLTYFNYEAQQDKSGLPNDRFSAERPEGSISTLTIQRTEQRDSAMYRCASSSTYRGGGEKLFFGSGTQLSVL.

The CDR3 bases are TGTGCCAGCAGCTCTCTAGCGGGAGTTGACGAGCAGTACTTC. Amino acid sequence: CASSSLAGVDEQYF. The chain combines TRBV6-5 with TRBJ2-7; 10 bases match TRBD2. The germline V gene encodes CDR1 MNHEY and CDR2 SVGAGI. The V gene end was trimmed by 6 bases and the J gene end by 5 bases; junction bases not matched to a gene: 7. The CDR3 runs to 14 residues.

The V and J genes are TRBV27 and TRBJ1-5; no firm D call. The germline CDR1 and CDR2 sequences are MNHEY and SMNVEV (reference sequence). CDR3 length equals 13 residues. V was shortened by 4 bases and J by 6 bases, with 10 bases between the two germline ends. The CDR3 DNA reads TGTGCCAGCAGTTCGTGGACTTCTCAGCCCCAGCATTTT. It codes for CASSSWTSQPQHF.

The V gene is TRBV5-3, the J gene TRBJ2-1, with 13 positions matching TRBD2. TRBV5-3 carries the ORF label, with uncertain function. Trimming cost V 3 bases and J 6 bases; bases outside gene matches: 12. The CDR3 consists of 18 residues. CDR3 residues: CARSYRTSGSSIFNEQFF. The CDR3 DNA reads as TGTGCCAGAAGCTATAGGACTAGCGGGAGCAGTATCTTCAATGAGCAGTTCTTC.

The chain is built from TRBV10-3 and TRBJ1-2; a possible D gene is TRBD1 (6 bases). This CDR3 region has 13 residues. V lost 2 bases, J lost 7 bases, and 11 bases lay in between. Germline V gene lookup returns CDR1 ENHRY and CDR2 SYGVKD. The CDR3 region has the DNA TGTGCCATCAGTGAGGCACAGGGTTTTGGCTACACCTTC. Translation: CAISEAQGFGYTF.

The chain has TRBV7-6 and TRBJ2-1, with 11 bases identical to TRBD2. CDR3 length: 17 residues. Germline values: CDR1 SGHVS, CDR2 FNYEAQ. With V trimmed by 4 bases and J by 4 bases, 9 bases remained unmatched. The CDR3 loop is CASSSLAGDLLYNEQFF. The CDR3 DNA reads TGTGCCAGCAGCTCACTAGCGGGAGATCTCTTATACAATGAGCAGTTCTTC.

The chain employs TRBV15 and TRBJ2-4; TRBD2 matches 8 bases. The ends lost 0 bases at V and 7 bases at J; junction bases unmatched: 5. The CDR3 is made up of 15 amino acids. The germline V gene has CDR1 LNHNV and CDR2 YYDKDF (reference sequence). The CDR3 DNA follows: TGTGCCACCAGCAGAGATAAGGTAGCGGGGAACATTCAGTACTTC. Encoded protein: CATSRDKVAGNIQYF.

V is TRBV11-3 and J is TRBJ2-7, with TRBD2 identical over 7 bases. Unmatched junction bases numbered 4, after V lost 1 base and J lost 1 base. Germline CDR1 is SGHNT and CDR2 is YENEEA. This CDR3 comprises 15 residues. The DNA for the CDR3 is TGTGCCAGCAGCTTAGGTCAAGCGGGGTCCTACGAGCAGTACTTC. It specifies CASSLGQAGSYEQYF.

The gene calls are TRBV7-3 and TRBJ2-1, with 10 bases that match TRBD2. Trimming took 2 bases from V and 9 from J; bases not matched to a gene: 4. Per germline, CDR1 SGHTA and CDR2 FQGTGA. The CDR3 is made up of 14 amino acids. CDR3: CASSLLAGVGEQFF. Written as DNA, the CDR3 is TGTGCCAGCAGCTTACTAGCGGGAGTAGGTGAGCAGTTCTTC.

The CDR3 DNA is TGCGCCAGCAGGGACCTAGCGGGACGGACCGGGGAGCTGTTTTTT. Translated: CASRDLAGRTGELFF. The chain is built from TRBV5-1 and TRBJ2-2; 9 positions match TRBD2. V was pared by 5 bases and J by 5 bases, with 7 bases of the junction left unmatched. The CDR3 consists of 15 residues. Looked up from germline, CDR1 is SGHRS and CDR2 is YFSETQ.

The chain carries TRBV10-3 and TRBJ2-7; weak D call: TRBD1 (6 bases). V lost 0 bases to trimming and J lost 3 bases, with 15 bases between them. The length of the CDR3 is 16 residues. Germline V gives CDR1 ENHRY, CDR2 SYGVKD. The DNA of the CDR3 is TGTGCCATCAGTGAGTCTGGAAAGGGGGTAGGCTACGAGCAGTACTTC. This gives the protein CAISESGKGVGYEQYF.